One sample yielded the 18 T cell receptor beta chains listed below, sequenced in a study of T cell changes during pregnancy in multiple sclerosis. Clones were sequenced by immunoSEQ multiplex PCR, and TCRdb holds only the in-frame ones, with some missing. The sample comprises tens of thousands of clones, more than 85% of which are singletons, and just under 0.5% rests with the top ten. Sample: CD4+ T cells from peripheral blood mononuclear cells, taken in the second trimester of pregnancy. Receptors originate from a female donor in good health, enrolled as a control in a pregnancy study.

The rearrangement uses TRBV27 and TRBJ2-2, with D possibly being TRBD1 (5 bases). The CDR3 extends over 14 amino acids. V gave up 5 bases and J gave up 1 base, with 8 bases separating them. Germline lookup yields CDR1 MNHEY and CDR2 SMNVEV (reference sequence). The CDR3 reads CASSRGQNTGELFF. The CDR3 DNA reads TGTGCCAGCAGTCGAGGACAGAACACCGGGGAGCTGTTTTTT.

This clone came up once. The V call is TRBV6-6, the J call TRBJ2-3, with 8 bases lining up with TRBD2. Germline-derived CDR1 and CDR2 are MNHNY and SVGAGI (reference sequence). With V trimmed by 6 bases and J by 0 bases, 8 bases remained unmatched. This CDR3 has 16 residues. The CDR3 loop is CASSLTSGYSTDTQYF. CDR3 DNA sequence: TGTGCCAGCAGCCTAACTAGCGGCTACAGCACAGATACGCAGTATTTT.

The chain joins TRBV7-2 to TRBJ2-3, with 10 bases fitting TRBD2. Germline CDR1 SGHTA, CDR2 FQGNSA. The CDR3 runs 14 residues. V dropped 8 bases and J dropped 6; count of bases not matched to a gene: 8. Written as DNA, the CDR3 is TGTGCCAGCGGATCTAGCGGGAGAGGTGATACGCAGTATTTT. This sequence encodes CASGSSGRGDTQYF.

The gene calls are TRBV6-6 and TRBJ1-5, with a possible D match to TRBD1 (6 bases). The germline gives CDR1 MNHNY, CDR2 SVGAGI (reference sequence). Trimming cost V 4 bases and J 6 bases, with 19 bases left between them. There are 16 residues in the CDR3. CDR3 bases: TGTGCCAGCAGTTTAGCCCCAGGGGCGGTCAGTCAGCCCCAGCATTTT. Protein: CASSLAPGAVSQPQHF.

This clone was recorded only once. The rearrangement uses TRBV25-1 and TRBJ1-1; D uncertain. The CDR3 contains 15 residues. V lost 1 base to trimming and J lost 2 bases, with 11 bases between them. Per the germline V gene, CDR1 is MGHDK and CDR2 is SYGVNS. The CDR3 DNA reads TGTGCCAGCAGTGAATTTCACAGTCCAAACACTGAAGCTTTCTTT. Translating gives CASSEFHSPNTEAFF.

This clone was seen once. V gene TRBV29-1 combines with J gene TRBJ2-1; TRBD2 matches 9 bases. The CDR3 spans 21 residues. Germline CDR1 is SQVTM and CDR2 is ANQGSEA. The V segment lost 1 base and the J segment 6 bases; nucleotides outside the gene matches: 25. CDR3 in DNA: TGCAGCGTTGAAGCCCTCCCTTTTGGTGCGGGAGGGCACGGGGTTGGCAATGAGCAGTTCTTC. It codes for CSVEALPFGAGGHGVGNEQFF.

V usage is TRBV6-5 and J usage is TRBJ1-4, with TRBD1 matching over 9 bases. The germline CDR1 and CDR2 sequences are MNHEY and SVGAGI. The CDR3 runs to 15 residues. V was pared by 5 bases and J by 8 bases, with 9 bases of the junction left unmatched. The CDR3 here is CASSGAGTGKEKLFF. CDR3 DNA sequence: TGTGCCAGCAGTGGTGCCGGGACAGGGAAGGAAAAACTGTTTTTT.

The chain joins TRBV6-1 to TRBJ2-5; the D is unclear. Germline V gene sequence: CDR1 MNHNS, CDR2 SASEGT. This CDR3 has 12 amino acids. The V and J ends lost 5 bases and 4 bases respectively, with 8 bases between them. The CDR3 protein is CASSSDGETQYF. Here the CDR3 DNA reads TGTGCCAGCAGTAGCGACGGAGAGACCCAGTACTTC.

The genes are TRBV10-1 and TRBJ1-1; D ambiguous. Germline assignment: CDR1 WNHNN and CDR2 SYGVQD (reference sequence). The V end lost 3 bases, the J end lost 10 bases, and 15 bases lay between the germline ends. The CDR3 length is 13 residues. The DNA for the CDR3 is TGCGCCAGCAGTGATTTTAAAACAGAAGGAGCTTTCTTT. Translating gives CASSDFKTEGAFF.

The rearrangement joins TRBV18 to TRBJ2-5; a weak D match, TRBD2 (6 bases). Germline CDR1 KGHSH, CDR2 LQKENI. CDR3 size: 15 residues. V was pared by 4 bases and J by 2 bases, with 14 bases between. CDR3 amino acids: CASSQAGQGQETQYF. CDR3 DNA: TGTGCCAGCTCACAGGCGGGGCAGGGACAAGAGACCCAGTACTTC.

This clone was seen a few times. The chain is built from TRBV15 and TRBJ2-5; maybe TRBD2 (6 bases). Trimming shortened V by 0 bases and J by 5 bases, and 13 bases separated the two germline ends. The CDR3 is 15 amino acids. Germline assignment: CDR1 LNHNV and CDR2 YYDKDF (reference sequence). The CDR3 DNA reads as TGTGCCACCAGCAGAGACCGGCGGGGTTCGGAGACCCAGTACTTC. Amino acids: CATSRDRRGSETQYF.

The chain links TRBV5-1 to TRBJ2-2, with TRBD2 matching 10 bases. V lost 1 base and J lost 6; bases outside the gene matches: 3. This CDR3 is built from 15 residues. Germline lookup yields CDR1 SGHRS and CDR2 YFSETQ. The CDR3 spells CASSLSLAGAGELFF. Written as DNA, the CDR3 is TGCGCCAGCAGCTTGTCTCTAGCGGGGGCCGGGGAGCTGTTTTTT.

This clone was detected once. V and J are TRBV6-1 and TRBJ2-3, with no clear D. Germline CDR1 MNHNS, CDR2 SASEGT. The ends were cut back, 5 bases at V and 7 bases at J, with 7 bases in the middle. The CDR3 loop spans 11 amino acids. The chain's CDR3 is CASSNANTQYF. CDR3 nucleotides: TGTGCCAGCAGTAACGCTAATACGCAGTATTTT.

The rearrangement links TRBV5-4 to TRBJ2-1, with 7 bases that match TRBD2. This CDR3 has 15 amino acids. From germline, CDR1 is SGHNT and CDR2 YYREEE (reference sequence). With 2 bases clipped from V and 1 base from J, the junction kept 3 bases outside the gene matches. For the CDR3, the DNA is TGTGCCAGCAGCTTAAGACTAGCTTCCTACAATGAGCAGTTCTTC. It encodes CASSLRLASYNEQFF.

The chain joins TRBV9 to TRBJ2-1, with 7 bases fitting TRBD2. J was trimmed by 5 bases and V by 4 bases; bases with no gene match: 18. Germline V CDR1 and CDR2: SGDLS, YYNGEE. CDR3 size: 18 residues. The CDR3 is CASSSTPSLASGDNEQFF. CDR3 nucleotides: TGTGCCAGCAGCTCCACACCTTCGCTGGCTAGCGGCGACAATGAGCAGTTCTTC.

The genes are TRBV12-5 and TRBJ2-1; a weak D match, TRBD2 (6 bases). Deletions cut 0 bases from V and 7 bases from J, with 16 bases between. Looked up from germline, CDR1 is LGHNT and CDR2 is FRNRAP. This CDR3 is 16 amino acids long. Written as DNA, the CDR3 is TGTGCTAGTGGTTTGGTACTAACTAGCCTCAGGAATGAGCAGTTCTTC. This encodes CASGLVLTSLRNEQFF.

The CDR3 sequence: CAISESSGSLETQYF. Written as DNA, the CDR3 is TGTGCCATCAGTGAGTCTAGCGGGAGTTTAGAGACCCAGTACTTC. The chain uses TRBV10-3 and TRBJ2-5; TRBD2 matches 9 bases. After removal of 0 bases from V and 4 bases from J, the junction contained 3 bases not matched to a gene. The CDR3 runs 15 residues. Germline V gene lookup returns CDR1 ENHRY and CDR2 SYGVKD.

The chain has TRBV27 and TRBJ2-1; 7 bases agree with TRBD1. The CDR3 runs 14 residues. CDR1 is MNHEY, CDR2 SMNVEV, per germline (reference sequence). The J segment lost 4 bases and the V segment lost 5 bases, leaving 5 bases of the junction unmatched. The CDR3 DNA is TGTGCCAGCAGTAACAGGGGCACTTACAATGAGCAGTTCTTC. Protein sequence: CASSNRGTYNEQFF.